The 26 T cell receptor beta chains in this list originate from one sample, sequenced in a study of T cells in Graves' hyperthyroidism and ophthalmopathy. Amplified TCR beta CDR3 regions derived from RNA transcripts. The HTBI primer set was used in a first-round RT-PCR of the TCR CDR3. TCRdb reprocessed the multiplex PCR reads via MiXCR and lists one record per CDR3 protein. The data show roughly 720,000 distinct CDR3 sequences, approximately 15% seen once. Sequences were obtained from blood. The origin of the receptors is a man aged 45 to 65 with Graves' hyperthyroidism.

The gene calls are TRBV19 and TRBJ2-5; no clear D gene. Germline V gene lookup returns CDR1 LNHDA and CDR2 SQIVND (reference sequence). Trimming stripped 10 bases from V and 0 bases from J, with 12 bases between. The CDR3 is 13 amino acids. The CDR3 loop is CATRWGNQETQYF. CDR3 nucleotide sequence: TGTGCCACAAGGTGGGGAAACCAAGAGACCCAGTACTTC.

This clonotype was counted many times. The chain combines TRBV12-3 or TRBV12-4 with TRBJ1-5, with 8 positions matching TRBD1. The CDR3 contains 15 residues. The junction had 3 bases not matched to a gene; V was cut back by 1 base and J by 4 bases. CDR3 bases: TGTGCCAGCAGTTTAGTGGACAGGGCAAATCAGCCCCAGCATTTT. This codes for CASSLVDRANQPQHF.

The V gene is TRBV6-2 or TRBV6-3, the J gene TRBJ2-7, with TRBD1 as a possible D gene (6 bases). V was cut by 6 bases and J by 3 bases, with 12 bases left in between. The CDR3 length is 13 residues. Germline V gene lookup returns CDR1 MNHEY and CDR2 SVGEGT. The CDR3 nucleotides read TGTGCCAGCAGATCCGGGACACACTACGAGCAGTACTTC. It yields the protein CASRSGTHYEQYF.

The table lists this clonotype with many counts. CDR3 nucleotide sequence: TGTGCCAGCAGCCCCCCGGGACTAGCGGGGGCCATCGAGCAGTACTTC. Amino acid sequence: CASSPPGLAGAIEQYF. The V call is TRBV14, the J call TRBJ2-7, with 14 bases identical to TRBD2. This CDR3 comprises 16 residues. The germline gives CDR1 SGHDN, CDR2 FVKESK. Trimming removed 4 bases from V and 6 bases from J; junction bases left unmatched: 8.

This chain connects TRBV29-1 to TRBJ2-2; D gene unclear. Germline CDR1 reads SQVTM; CDR2 reads ANQGSEA. Trimming stripped 5 bases from V and 1 base from J, with 8 bases between. There are 13 residues in the CDR3. CDR3 sequence reads: CSVQGQNTGELFF. The CDR3 DNA is TGCAGCGTTCAAGGGCAGAACACCGGGGAGCTGTTTTTT.

The V and J genes are TRBV7-9 and TRBJ2-7; a weak D match, TRBD2 (6 bases). The CDR3 covers 14 residues. V was clipped by 5 bases and J by 0 bases, with 11 bases between them. The V gene's germline CDR1 is SEHNR and CDR2 FQNEAQ (reference sequence). The CDR3 nucleotides are TGTGCCAGCAGCAGGGACGGGAGCTCCTACGAGCAGTACTTC. It translates to CASSRDGSSYEQYF.

The J gene is TRBJ2-7, the V gene TRBV3-1, with D tentatively TRBD2 (6 bases). The CDR3 extends over 14 amino acids. Germline V gene lookup returns CDR1 LGHDT and CDR2 YNNKEL (reference sequence). V was shortened by 4 bases and J by 8 bases, with 18 bases between the two germline ends. CDR3 amino acids: CASSPHPGVVKQYF. The CDR3 coding sequence is TGTGCCAGCAGCCCGCACCCGGGGGTAGTAAAGCAGTACTTC.

In this sample, this clonotype turned up many times. The chain has TRBV30 and TRBJ2-7; no definite D call. The CDR3 covers 12 residues. Looked up from germline, CDR1 is GTSNPN and CDR2 is SVGIG (reference sequence). V gave up 1 base and J gave up 4 bases, with 8 bases separating them. This CDR3 is CAWSGGAYEQYF. Here the CDR3 DNA reads TGTGCCTGGAGTGGTGGCGCATACGAGCAGTACTTC.

At least ten counts were recorded for this clonotype. The V gene is TRBV28, the J gene TRBJ1-1; D is possibly TRBD1 (5 bases). V was trimmed by 3 bases and J by 4 bases, leaving 12 bases between them. Germline V gene sequence: CDR1 MDHEN, CDR2 SYDVKM. CDR3 length equals 14 residues. CDR3 amino acids: CASSLGLPATEAFF. CDR3 DNA sequence: TGTGCCAGCAGTTTGGGGCTTCCCGCCACTGAAGCTTTCTTT.

About this clonotype: The germline gene is not matched at one end of the junction; a read error may be the cause. The V and J genes are TRBV2 and TRBJ2-2, with a weak D call TRBD2 (5 bases). The CDR3 runs 15 residues. Germline V gene sequence: CDR1 SNHLY, CDR2 FYNNEI. DNA for the CDR3: TGTGCCAGCAGTGCTTGGGCAGGTCGCACCGGGGAGCTGTTTTTC. It translates to CASSAWAGRTGELFF. The entire variable domain, with the rest obtained from reference TRBV2 and TRBJ2-2, is as follows: EPEVTQTPSHQVTQMGQEVILRCVPISNHLYFYWYRQILGQKVEFLVSFYNNEISEKSEIFDDQFSVERPDGSNFTLKIRSTKLEDSAMYFCASSAWAGRTGELFFGEGSRLTVL.

This clonotype was counted between two and nine times. The rearrangement uses TRBV24-1 and TRBJ2-1; D possibly matches TRBD1 or TRBD2 (6 bases each). There are 14 residues in the CDR3. The germline CDR1 and CDR2 sequences are KGHDR and SFDVKD. V lost 3 bases, J lost 5 bases, and 10 bases lay in between. The CDR3 protein is CATSDGGTNNEQFF. CDR3 coding DNA: TGTGCCACCAGTGATGGGGGGACAAACAATGAGCAGTTCTTC.

The genes are TRBV3-1 and TRBJ2-1; 12 positions agree with TRBD2. Germline V gene sequence: CDR1 LGHDT, CDR2 YNNKEL (reference sequence). The CDR3 spans 16 residues. The junction had 6 bases not matched to a gene; V was cut back by 0 bases and J by 9 bases. As DNA, the CDR3 is TGTGCCAGCAGCCAAGAGACTAGCGGGAGTAGGCGTGAGCAGTTCTTC. This sequence encodes CASSQETSGSRREQFF.

This clonotype was detected many times. The V and J genes are TRBV28 and TRBJ1-5, with D unresolved. From germline, CDR1 is MDHEN and CDR2 SYDVKM. V was cut by 2 bases and J by 0 bases, with 5 bases left in between. The CDR3 has 14 amino acids. CDR3 in DNA: TGTGCCAGCAGTTTAATGGCTAGCAATCAGCCCCAGCATTTT. This sequence encodes CASSLMASNQPQHF.

The rearrangement links TRBV28 to TRBJ1-4; D remains ambiguous. The ends were cut back, 4 bases at V and 0 bases at J, with 12 bases in the middle. The CDR3 consists of 16 residues. Germline lookup yields CDR1 MDHEN and CDR2 SYDVKM. The CDR3 here is CASSSNLETTNEKLFF. The CDR3 nucleotides read TGTGCCAGCAGTTCCAACTTGGAGACAACTAATGAAAAACTGTTTTTT.

There are a few counts of this clonotype. The V gene is TRBV29-1, the J gene TRBJ2-7; D may be TRBD2 (5 bases). CDR1 is SQVTM and CDR2 is ANQGSEA in the germline V gene. The CDR3 has 14 amino acids. Trimming removed 6 bases from V and 2 bases from J, with 17 bases in between. For the CDR3, the DNA is TGCAGCGTGCGGGCTAGCCCAGGTCCCTACGAGCAGTACTTC. Translating gives CSVRASPGPYEQYF.

The rearrangement uses TRBV6-1 and TRBJ2-7; 11 bases line up with TRBD1. CDR3 length: 15 residues. The germline V gene has CDR1 MNHNS and CDR2 SASEGT. Trimming removed 4 bases from V and 3 bases from J; junction bases left unmatched: 5. This CDR3 reads CASSGRDRGFYEQYF. The DNA for the CDR3 is TGTGCCAGCAGTGGCCGGGACAGGGGGTTCTACGAGCAGTACTTC.

This clonotype has at least ten counts. The DNA of the CDR3 is TGTGCCAGCAGTTCCCTCAGCGGGAGTTACAATGAGCAGTTCTTC. Protein sequence: CASSSLSGSYNEQFF. This rearrangement joins TRBV28 to TRBJ2-1, with 8 bases aligning to TRBD2. The CDR3 has 15 amino acids. Germline-derived CDR1 and CDR2 are MDHEN and SYDVKM. The J segment lost 4 bases and the V segment lost 4 bases, leaving 6 bases of the junction unmatched.

In this sample, this clonotype turned up many times. The CDR3 here is CSVWETEAFF. The CDR3 DNA reads TGCAGCGTTTGGGAGACTGAAGCTTTCTTT. The chain carries TRBV29-1 and TRBJ1-1; D gene unclear. V was clipped by 5 bases and J by 5 bases, with 6 bases between them. The CDR3 runs 10 residues. The germline V gene encodes CDR1 SQVTM and CDR2 ANQGSEA.

This clonotype was found a few times. The V and J genes are TRBV30 and TRBJ2-7; D remains unclear. CDR1 is GTSNPN, CDR2 SVGIG, per germline (reference sequence). With 2 bases removed from V and 5 bases from J, the gap between germline ends came to 7 bases. CDR3 length: 11 residues. The CDR3 bases are TGTGCCTGGAGTTCACAGCACGAGCAGTACTTC. Encoded protein: CAWSSQHEQYF.

V and J are TRBV3-1 and TRBJ1-1; 7 positions agree with TRBD1. The ends lost 0 bases at V and 4 bases at J; junction bases unmatched: 11. This CDR3 comprises 17 residues. Germline CDR1 LGHDT, CDR2 YNNKEL (reference sequence). The CDR3 coding sequence is TGTGCCAGCAGCCAAGATCTTTTCAGGGGGGCTAGCACTGAAGCTTTCTTT. Translating gives CASSQDLFRGASTEAFF.

This clonotype came up many times. The V call is TRBV4-3, the J call TRBJ2-7; TRBD1 agrees at 7 bases. V was clipped by 1 base and J by 7 bases; unmatched bases: 7. Per the germline V gene, CDR1 is LGHNA and CDR2 is YSLEER. CDR3 size: 14 residues. The CDR3, as DNA: TGCGCCAGCAGCCAAGGAAAGGGGGCTGGGGAGCAGTACTTC. Translated, it gives CASSQGKGAGEQYF.

This clonotype was recorded only once. The CDR3 loop reads CASRAGTSNSPLHF. The CDR3 DNA reads TGTGCCAGCAGAGCCGGGACATCGAATTCACCCCTCCACTTT. The rearrangement joins TRBV2 to TRBJ1-6; the D gene is possibly TRBD1 (6 bases). Germline assignment: CDR1 SNHLY and CDR2 FYNNEI. The CDR3 is 14 residues long. The germline V and J ends were trimmed by 6 bases and 7 bases, with 13 bases remaining between them.

Notes on this clonotype: This may come from a read error, since a much larger clone is one base off. The final CDR3 position lacks the conserved phenylalanine or tryptophan, pointing to a likely read error. The chain has TRBV20-1 and TRBJ2-5; 10 nucleotides line up with TRBD2. Germline V CDR1 and CDR2: DFQATT, SNEGSKA (reference sequence). With 3 bases clipped from V and 1 base from J, the junction kept 5 bases outside the gene matches. The CDR3 runs to 15 residues. CDR3 sequence: CSASGLAVFQETQYL. CDR3 bases: TGCAGTGCTAGTGGACTAGCGGTCTTCCAAGAGACCCAGTACCTC.

This clonotype has ten or more counts. The chain couples TRBV27 to TRBJ1-2, with 7 bases matching TRBD1. This CDR3 is 13 amino acids long. The J segment lost 7 bases and the V segment lost 10 bases, leaving 12 bases of the junction unmatched. The germline V gene encodes CDR1 MNHEY and CDR2 SMNVEV (reference sequence). Here the CDR3 DNA reads TGTGCCACCTGGGACAGACGGACCTTTGGCTACACCTTC. Its protein is CATWDRRTFGYTF.

Regarding this clonotype: This may be a read error: a much more frequent sequence differs by one nucleotide. A read error is likely, as this CDR3 ends without the conserved phenylalanine or tryptophan. The chain has TRBV7-9 and TRBJ1-1; no reliable D call. The V and J ends lost 1 base and 1 base respectively, with 10 bases between them. Germline CDR1 reads SEHNR; CDR2 reads FQNEAQ (reference sequence). The CDR3 is 15 residues long. In DNA form, the CDR3 reads TGTGCCAGCAGCTTAGGGTTTCGCCGGAACACTGAAGCTTTCCTT. Its protein product is CASSLGFRRNTEAFL.

In this sample, this clonotype turned up many times. This sequence joins TRBV7-8 and TRBJ2-7, with 9 bases matching TRBD1. CDR1 is SGHVS, CDR2 FQNEAQ, per germline. CDR3 length equals 14 residues. V dropped 5 bases and J dropped 5; count of bases not matched to a gene: 7. CDR3 DNA: TGTGCCAGCAGCAGCCGACAGGGGGTGGACGAGCAGTACTTC. This codes for CASSSRQGVDEQYF.